This TCR beta chain was captured by sequencing in a study of long-term antiretroviral therapy in people with HIV. Study-level information: It was about a decade after the earliest samples that the 2015 immediate-ART recommendation appeared.

The CDR3 extends over 11 amino acids. In germline, CDR1 is SEHNR, CDR2 FQNEAQ (reference sequence). The V end lost 1 base, the J end lost 10 bases, and 2 bases lay between the germline ends. Assay version v3.0 of immunoSEQ was used, and it was run at survey level. Some clones are missing from TCRdb's copy, which holds only in-frame ones; the method was immunoSEQ multiplex PCR. The data hold more than 6,500 clones, with just under 75% observed a single time. The samples comprised roughly 0.9-10 million cryopreserved PBMC ahead of DNA extraction. The V and J genes are TRBV7-9 and TRBJ1-6, with D uncertain. This specimen consisted of unsorted PBMCs, obtained 0.1 years before starting antiretroviral therapy. The TCR originated in a man between 18 and 29 years old with HIV. DNA for the CDR3: TGTGCCAGCAGCTTAGAATCACCCCTCCACTTT. It codes for CASSLESPLHF.